The rows below give T cell receptor beta chains drawn from one sample of a study of HIV-infected patients and healthy controls. TCRdb re-derived calls from the 5' RACE reads in MiXCR, one entry per CDR3 protein. Counted here are 60,000 to 75,000 distinct CDR3 sequences, approximately 16% occurring once; the ten biggest clones make up approximately 6%. The source material was CD4+ T cells from blood. The receptor source for this set is a human donor in good health. Each CDR3 is given with its conserved first and last residue. The order of the fields is J gene, D gene, clone size, V gene, CDR3 protein, CDR3 DNA. D genes are given only for firm matches. The size field is filled for only some rows; it gives once, few, many or a size class.

j_call: TRBJ2-3
d_call: TRBD2
clone_size: many
v_call: TRBV20-1
cdr3_aa: CSAYSGRSTDTQYF
cdr3_nt: TGCAGTGCTTATAGCGGGAGAAGCACAGATACGCAGTATTTT

j_call: TRBJ2-4
d_call: TRBD2
clone_size: few
v_call: TRBV5-1
cdr3_aa: CASSKTSGGSNNIQYF
cdr3_nt: TGCGCCAGCAGCAAGACTAGCGGGGGGTCCAATAACATTCAGTACTTC

j_call: TRBJ1-1
d_call: .
clone_size: few
v_call: TRBV30
cdr3_aa: CAWSVQGLDTEAFF
cdr3_nt: TGTGCCTGGAGTGTACAGGGACTCGACACTGAAGCTTTCTTT

j_call: TRBJ2-3
d_call: TRBD1
clone_size: .
v_call: TRBV24-1
cdr3_aa: CATSDSGQAYTDTQYF
cdr3_nt: TGTGCCACCAGTGATTCCGGACAGGCATACACAGATACGCAGTATTTT

j_call: TRBJ2-3
d_call: .
clone_size: many
v_call: TRBV29-1
cdr3_aa: CSVERGSSDTQYF
cdr3_nt: TGCAGCGTTGAAAGGGGTTCCTCCGATACGCAGTATTTT

j_call: TRBJ2-3
d_call: TRBD2
clone_size: .
v_call: TRBV7-2
cdr3_aa: CASSRDSGEGLDTQYF
cdr3_nt: TGTGCCAGCAGCCGGGACTCGGGGGAGGGCCTGGATACGCAGTATTTT

j_call: TRBJ2-2
d_call: .
clone_size: many
v_call: TRBV3-1
cdr3_aa: CASSRGTGTGELFF
cdr3_nt: TGTGCCAGCAGCCGGGGGACGGGCACCGGGGAGCTGTTTTTT

j_call: TRBJ1-1
d_call: .
clone_size: many
v_call: TRBV7-2
cdr3_aa: CASSSQPMNTEAFF
cdr3_nt: TGTGCCAGCAGCTCACAGCCGATGAACACTGAAGCTTTCTTT

j_call: TRBJ2-1
d_call: .
clone_size: .
v_call: TRBV12-3/TRBV12-4
cdr3_aa: CASSPKRRGKEQNEQFF
cdr3_nt: TGTGCCAGCAGTCCCAAGAGGCGGGGAAAGGAACAGAATGAGCAGTTCTTC

j_call: TRBJ1-1
d_call: .
clone_size: few
v_call: TRBV18
cdr3_aa: CASSMARSTEAFF
cdr3_nt: TGTGCCAGCTCAATGGCTCGGTCAACTGAAGCTTTCTTT

j_call: TRBJ2-3
d_call: .
clone_size: .
v_call: TRBV6-6
cdr3_aa: CASSGDSDTQYF
cdr3_nt: TGTGCCAGCTCAGGGGATTCAGATACGCAGTATTTT

j_call: TRBJ2-2
d_call: TRBD2
clone_size: .
v_call: TRBV20-1
cdr3_aa: CSASSLAGGQNTGELFF
cdr3_nt: TGCAGTGCTAGTTCCCTAGCGGGGGGGCAGAACACCGGGGAGCTGTTTTTT

j_call: TRBJ2-7
d_call: .
clone_size: .
v_call: TRBV28
cdr3_aa: CASIGFLGYEQYF
cdr3_nt: TGTGCCAGCATTGGGTTTTTAGGCTACGAGCAGTACTTC

j_call: TRBJ2-1
d_call: TRBD2
clone_size: .
v_call: TRBV11-3
cdr3_aa: CASSPRSLTSGVWVEQFF
cdr3_nt: TGTGCCAGCAGCCCCCGATCTCTGACTAGCGGGGTGTGGGTTGAGCAGTTCTTC

j_call: TRBJ1-2
d_call: .
clone_size: few
v_call: TRBV3-1
cdr3_aa: CASSQDIRGYGYTF
cdr3_nt: TGTGCCAGCAGCCAAGATATAAGAGGTTATGGCTACACCTTC

j_call: TRBJ2-3
d_call: TRBD2
clone_size: .
v_call: TRBV29-1
cdr3_aa: CSVGEAGGSYF
cdr3_nt: TGCAGCGTTGGCGAAGCGGGGGGGAGTTATTTT

j_call: TRBJ2-1
d_call: .
clone_size: few
v_call: TRBV4-2
cdr3_aa: CASSQGPGRGVHNEQFF
cdr3_nt: TGTGCCAGCAGCCAAGGCCCAGGACGGGGAGTCCACAATGAGCAGTTCTTC

j_call: TRBJ1-1
d_call: .
clone_size: .
v_call: TRBV6-4
cdr3_aa: CASSDSWFGTRTEAFF
cdr3_nt: TGTGCCAGCAGTGACTCCTGGTTCGGGACTAGGACTGAAGCTTTCTTT

j_call: TRBJ1-1
d_call: .
clone_size: few
v_call: TRBV28
cdr3_aa: CASHAGNTEAFF
cdr3_nt: TGTGCCAGCCACGCAGGGAACACTGAAGCTTTCTTT

j_call: TRBJ1-1
d_call: TRBD1
clone_size: .
v_call: TRBV5-1
cdr3_aa: CASSFSDRTGAEAFF
cdr3_nt: TGCGCCAGCAGCTTCTCGGACAGGACGGGCGCTGAAGCTTTCTTT

j_call: TRBJ1-6
d_call: .
clone_size: .
v_call: TRBV6-2/TRBV6-3
cdr3_aa: CASSNLGVPKLPLHF
cdr3_nt: TGTGCCAGCAGTAACCTTGGAGTCCCGAAGTTACCCCTCCACTTT

j_call: TRBJ1-1
d_call: .
clone_size: many
v_call: TRBV19
cdr3_aa: CASSKGQRNTEAFF
cdr3_nt: TGTGCCAGTAGTAAGGGACAAAGGAACACTGAAGCTTTCTTT

j_call: TRBJ2-1
d_call: .
clone_size: many
v_call: TRBV12-3/TRBV12-4
cdr3_aa: CASSQQLLSAEQFF
cdr3_nt: TGTGCCAGCAGTCAACAGCTCCTGTCCGCTGAGCAGTTCTTC

j_call: TRBJ2-3
d_call: .
clone_size: .
v_call: TRBV12-3/TRBV12-4
cdr3_aa: CASIRDFTDTQYF
cdr3_nt: TGTGCCAGCATCAGGGATTTCACAGATACGCAGTATTTT

j_call: TRBJ2-2
d_call: .
clone_size: few
v_call: TRBV6-5
cdr3_aa: CAGYPGWLFANTGELFF
cdr3_nt: TGTGCCGGTTATCCAGGGTGGCTCTTCGCGAACACCGGGGAGCTGTTTTTT

j_call: TRBJ1-2
d_call: .
clone_size: few
v_call: TRBV2
cdr3_aa: CASSFRTDYGYTF
cdr3_nt: TGTGCCAGCAGTTTCAGGACGGACTATGGCTACACCTTC

j_call: TRBJ1-5
d_call: .
clone_size: .
v_call: TRBV7-9
cdr3_aa: CASSLPGSGQPQHF
cdr3_nt: TGTGCCAGCAGCTTACCAGGGAGTGGTCAGCCCCAGCATTTT

j_call: TRBJ1-5
d_call: TRBD1
clone_size: .
v_call: TRBV19
cdr3_aa: CASSKTGGAQPQHF
cdr3_nt: TGTGCCAGTAGTAAGACAGGGGGGGCTCAGCCCCAGCATTTT

j_call: TRBJ2-7
d_call: .
clone_size: few
v_call: TRBV30
cdr3_aa: CALLKDGFGEQYF
cdr3_nt: TGTGCCCTACTTAAAGACGGTTTTGGAGAGCAGTACTTC

j_call: TRBJ2-1
d_call: TRBD2
clone_size: many
v_call: TRBV7-7
cdr3_aa: CATRTLLAGGHNEQFF
cdr3_nt: TGTGCCACCCGCACTCTATTAGCGGGGGGGCACAATGAGCAGTTCTTC

j_call: TRBJ2-2
d_call: TRBD2
clone_size: few
v_call: TRBV20-1
cdr3_aa: CSAQWGGNTGELFF
cdr3_nt: TGCAGTGCCCAGTGGGGGGGGAACACCGGGGAGCTGTTTTTT

j_call: TRBJ2-2
d_call: .
clone_size: few
v_call: TRBV3-2
cdr3_aa: CASSRLGVSWGDQNTGELFF
cdr3_nt: TGTGCCAGCAGCCGGTTAGGGGTTAGCTGGGGGGACCAGAACACCGGGGAGCTGTTTTTT

j_call: TRBJ1-1
d_call: .
clone_size: .
v_call: TRBV14
cdr3_aa: CASSQNLNTEAFF
cdr3_nt: TGTGCCAGCAGCCAAAATCTGAACACTGAAGCTTTCTTT

j_call: TRBJ2-3
d_call: .
clone_size: few
v_call: TRBV29-1
cdr3_aa: CSVDRETDTQYF
cdr3_nt: TGCAGCGTTGATCGTGAAACAGATACGCAGTATTTT

j_call: TRBJ2-4
d_call: TRBD1
clone_size: .
v_call: TRBV12-3/TRBV12-4
cdr3_aa: CASGPGGGRVNIQYF
cdr3_nt: TGTGCCAGCGGCCCAGGGGGCGGCCGCGTAAACATTCAGTACTTC

j_call: TRBJ2-7
d_call: TRBD2
clone_size: .
v_call: TRBV19
cdr3_aa: CASTGHAGGDEQYF
cdr3_nt: TGTGCCAGTACGGGCCATGCGGGAGGGGACGAGCAGTACTTC

j_call: TRBJ2-1
d_call: .
clone_size: many
v_call: TRBV7-3
cdr3_aa: CASSLMAGTEQFF
cdr3_nt: TGTGCCAGCAGCTTAATGGCGGGGACAGAGCAGTTCTTC

j_call: TRBJ1-6
d_call: .
clone_size: few
v_call: TRBV4-3
cdr3_aa: CASSQDRNKYYNSPLHF
cdr3_nt: TGCGCCAGCAGCCAAGATCGGAATAAATATTACAATTCACCCCTCCACTTT

j_call: TRBJ1-3
d_call: .
clone_size: few
v_call: TRBV12-3/TRBV12-4
cdr3_aa: CASSGWVSGNTIYF
cdr3_nt: TGTGCCAGCAGTGGCTGGGTCTCTGGAAACACCATATATTTT

j_call: TRBJ2-1
d_call: TRBD2
clone_size: .
v_call: TRBV20-1
cdr3_aa: CSASGGANEQFF
cdr3_nt: TGCAGTGCTAGCGGGGGGGCCAATGAGCAGTTCTTC

j_call: TRBJ2-1
d_call: .
clone_size: .
v_call: TRBV5-4
cdr3_aa: CASSFQESYNEQFF
cdr3_nt: TGTGCCAGCAGCTTCCAGGAATCCTACAATGAGCAGTTCTTC

j_call: TRBJ2-3
d_call: TRBD2
clone_size: .
v_call: TRBV6-6
cdr3_aa: CASSYSLAGVSTDTQYF
cdr3_nt: TGTGCCAGCAGTTACTCCCTTGCGGGGGTGAGCACAGATACGCAGTATTTT

j_call: TRBJ2-1
d_call: .
clone_size: many
v_call: TRBV24-1
cdr3_aa: CATSGWGVGIDNEQFF
cdr3_nt: TGTGCCACCAGTGGTTGGGGGGTGGGTATCGACAATGAGCAGTTCTTC

j_call: TRBJ2-5
d_call: .
clone_size: .
v_call: TRBV7-2
cdr3_aa: CASSFGGVGTQYF
cdr3_nt: TGTGCCAGCAGCTTTGGAGGGGTCGGAACCCAGTACTTC

j_call: TRBJ2-3
d_call: .
clone_size: .
v_call: TRBV20-1
cdr3_aa: CSARAPARVDTQYF
cdr3_nt: TGCAGTGCTAGAGCCCCCGCTAGAGTAGATACGCAGTATTTT

j_call: TRBJ2-1
d_call: TRBD2
clone_size: .
v_call: TRBV7-2
cdr3_aa: CASSLFAGEPLQFF
cdr3_nt: TGTGCCAGCAGCTTATTTGCGGGAGAGCCTTTACAGTTCTTC

j_call: TRBJ1-2
d_call: .
clone_size: few
v_call: TRBV6-2/TRBV6-3
cdr3_aa: CASSSPGRGYGYTF
cdr3_nt: TGTGCCAGCAGTTCCCCCGGACGGGGGTATGGCTACACCTTC

j_call: TRBJ2-1
d_call: .
clone_size: .
v_call: TRBV7-2
cdr3_aa: CAGGWAYEQFF
cdr3_nt: TGTGCCGGGGGCTGGGCGTATGAGCAGTTCTTC

j_call: TRBJ2-1
d_call: TRBD2
clone_size: .
v_call: TRBV19
cdr3_aa: CASGLRDYTFF
cdr3_nt: TGTGCCAGTGGTTTGCGGGACTATACGTTCTTC

j_call: TRBJ1-1
d_call: .
clone_size: many
v_call: TRBV29-1
cdr3_aa: CSYKWGNTEAFF
cdr3_nt: TGCAGCTACAAGTGGGGGAACACTGAAGCTTTCTTT

j_call: TRBJ2-7
d_call: .
clone_size: few
v_call: TRBV6-2/TRBV6-3
cdr3_aa: CASSRYYEQYF
cdr3_nt: TGTGCCAGCAGCAGATACTACGAGCAGTACTTC

j_call: TRBJ1-4
d_call: TRBD1
clone_size: few
v_call: TRBV20-1
cdr3_aa: CSAREGQGQKLFF
cdr3_nt: TGCAGTGCTAGAGAGGGACAGGGGCAAAAACTGTTTTTT

j_call: TRBJ2-3
d_call: .
clone_size: many
v_call: TRBV7-9
cdr3_aa: CASSFNGKPLGVTDTQYF
cdr3_nt: TGTGCCAGCAGCTTCAATGGGAAACCGCTGGGGGTTACAGATACGCAGTATTTT

j_call: TRBJ2-3
d_call: .
clone_size: .
v_call: TRBV12-3/TRBV12-4
cdr3_aa: CASSFRGPLADTQYF
cdr3_nt: TGTGCCAGCAGTTTCCGGGGGCCTCTAGCAGATACGCAGTATTTT